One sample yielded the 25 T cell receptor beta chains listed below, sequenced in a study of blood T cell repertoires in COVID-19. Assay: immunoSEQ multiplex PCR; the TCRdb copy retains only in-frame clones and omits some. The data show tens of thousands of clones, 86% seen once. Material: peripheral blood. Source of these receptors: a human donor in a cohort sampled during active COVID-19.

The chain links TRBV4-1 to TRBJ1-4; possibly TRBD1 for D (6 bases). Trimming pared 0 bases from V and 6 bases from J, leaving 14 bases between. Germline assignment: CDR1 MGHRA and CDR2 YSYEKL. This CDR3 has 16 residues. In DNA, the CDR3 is TGCGCCAGCAGCCAAGATATGGCAGGGGATCATGAAAAACTGTTTTTT. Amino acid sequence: CASSQDMAGDHEKLFF.

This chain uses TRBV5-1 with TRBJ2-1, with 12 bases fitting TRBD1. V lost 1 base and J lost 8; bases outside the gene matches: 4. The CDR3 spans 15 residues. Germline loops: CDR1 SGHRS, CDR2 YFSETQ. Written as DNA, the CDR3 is TGCGCCAGCAGCTTGTCCGGGACAGGGGGCCATGAGCAGTTCTTC. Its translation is CASSLSGTGGHEQFF. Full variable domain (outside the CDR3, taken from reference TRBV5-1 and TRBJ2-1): KAGVTQTPRYLIKTRGQQVTLSCSPISGHRSVSWYQQTPGQGLQFLFEYFSETQRNKGNFPGRFSGRQFSNSRSEMNVSTLELGDSALYLCASSLSGTGGHEQFFGPGTRLTVL.

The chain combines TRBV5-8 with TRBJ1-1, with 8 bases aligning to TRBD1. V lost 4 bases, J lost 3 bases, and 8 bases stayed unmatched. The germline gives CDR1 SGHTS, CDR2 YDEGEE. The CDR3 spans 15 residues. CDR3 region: CASSPGQGWDTEAFF. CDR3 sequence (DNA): TGTGCCAGCAGCCCAGGACAGGGCTGGGACACTGAAGCTTTCTTT.

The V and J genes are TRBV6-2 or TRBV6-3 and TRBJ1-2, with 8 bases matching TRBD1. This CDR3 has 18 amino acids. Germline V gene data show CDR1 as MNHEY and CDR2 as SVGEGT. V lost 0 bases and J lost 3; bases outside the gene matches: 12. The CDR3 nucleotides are TGTGCCAGCAGTTACTCTCACAGGGGGACCGGCTATGACTATGGCTACACCTTC. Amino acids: CASSYSHRGTGYDYGYTF.

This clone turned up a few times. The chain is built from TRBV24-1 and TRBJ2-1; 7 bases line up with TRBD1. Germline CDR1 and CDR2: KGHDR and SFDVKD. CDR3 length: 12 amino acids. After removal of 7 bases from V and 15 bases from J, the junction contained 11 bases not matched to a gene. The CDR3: CATSTGQAELFF. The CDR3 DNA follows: TGTGCCACCAGCACCGGACAGGCAGAGTTGTTCTTC.

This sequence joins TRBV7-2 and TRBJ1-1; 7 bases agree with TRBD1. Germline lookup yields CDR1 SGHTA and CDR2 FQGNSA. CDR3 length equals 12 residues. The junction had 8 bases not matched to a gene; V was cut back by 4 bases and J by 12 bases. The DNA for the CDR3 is TGTGCCAGCAGCTACACAGGGGCGGTGTCTTTCTTT. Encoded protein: CASSYTGAVSFF.

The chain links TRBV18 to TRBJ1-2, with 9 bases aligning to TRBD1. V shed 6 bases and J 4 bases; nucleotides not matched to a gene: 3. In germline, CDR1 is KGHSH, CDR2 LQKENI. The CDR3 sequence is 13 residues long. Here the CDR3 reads CASSPTGGYGYTF. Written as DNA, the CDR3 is TGTGCCAGCTCGCCGACAGGGGGCTATGGCTACACCTTC.

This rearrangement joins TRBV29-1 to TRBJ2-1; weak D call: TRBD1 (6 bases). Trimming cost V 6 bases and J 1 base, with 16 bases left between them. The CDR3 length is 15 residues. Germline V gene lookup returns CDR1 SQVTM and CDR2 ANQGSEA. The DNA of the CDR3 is TGCAGCGTCGCCGGGACACAATTTTCCTACAATGAGCAGTTCTTC. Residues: CSVAGTQFSYNEQFF.

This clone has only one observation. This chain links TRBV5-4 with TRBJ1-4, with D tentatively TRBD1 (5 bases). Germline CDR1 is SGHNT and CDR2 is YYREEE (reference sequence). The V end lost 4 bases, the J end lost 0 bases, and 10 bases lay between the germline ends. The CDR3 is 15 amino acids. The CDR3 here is CASSLQGATNEKLFF. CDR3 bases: TGTGCCAGCAGCCTTCAGGGTGCAACTAATGAAAAACTGTTTTTT.

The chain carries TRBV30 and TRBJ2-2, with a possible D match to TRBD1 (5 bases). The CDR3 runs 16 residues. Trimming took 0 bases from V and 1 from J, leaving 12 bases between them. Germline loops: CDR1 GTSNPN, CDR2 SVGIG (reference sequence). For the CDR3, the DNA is TGTGCCTGGAGTGTAAAGGGGCAGGGGAACACCGGGGAGCTGTTTTTT. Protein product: CAWSVKGQGNTGELFF.

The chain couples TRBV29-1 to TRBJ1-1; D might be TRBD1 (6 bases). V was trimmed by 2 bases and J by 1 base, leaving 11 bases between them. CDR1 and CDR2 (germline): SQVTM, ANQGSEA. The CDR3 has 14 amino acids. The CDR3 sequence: CSVESGRGNTEAFF. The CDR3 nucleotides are TGCAGCGTTGAATCTGGCAGGGGGAACACTGAAGCTTTCTTT.

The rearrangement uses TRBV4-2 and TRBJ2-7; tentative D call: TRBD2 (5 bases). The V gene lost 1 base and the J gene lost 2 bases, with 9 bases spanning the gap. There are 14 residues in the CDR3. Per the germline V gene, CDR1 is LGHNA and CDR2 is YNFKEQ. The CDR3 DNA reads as TGTGCCAGCAGCCAAGGTCTGGAGGCCTACGAGCAGTACTTC. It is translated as CASSQGLEAYEQYF.

DNA for the CDR3: TGTGCCTGGAGTCGGGGTTCAAGGGAGGGTGGCTACACCTTC. Amino acid sequence: CAWSRGSREGGYTF. The chain is built from TRBV30 and TRBJ1-2; D gene unclear. Trimming took 2 bases from V and 7 from J, leaving 17 bases between them. CDR1 is GTSNPN and CDR2 is SVGIG in the germline V gene (reference sequence). CDR3 length: 14 amino acids. Combining the CDR3 with reference TRBV30 and TRBJ1-2 gives the whole variable domain SQTIHQWPATLVQPVGSPLSLECTVEGTSNPNLYWYRQAAGRGLQLLFYSVGIGQISSEVPQNLSASRPQDRQFILSSKKLLLSDSGFYLCAWSRGSREGGYTFGSGTRLTVV.

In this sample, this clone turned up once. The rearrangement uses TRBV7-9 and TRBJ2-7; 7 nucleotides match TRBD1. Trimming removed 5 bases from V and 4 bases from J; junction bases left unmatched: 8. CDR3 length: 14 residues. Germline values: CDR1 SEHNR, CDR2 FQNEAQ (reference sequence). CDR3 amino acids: CASSDTTGKYEQYF. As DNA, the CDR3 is TGTGCCAGCAGCGATACGACAGGGAAATACGAGCAGTACTTC.

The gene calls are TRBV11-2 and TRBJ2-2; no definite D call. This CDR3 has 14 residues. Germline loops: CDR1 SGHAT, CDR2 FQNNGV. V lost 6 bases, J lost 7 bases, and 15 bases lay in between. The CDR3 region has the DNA TGTGCCAGCAGAATTCCAGGTCGTGGCGGGGAGCTGTTTTTT. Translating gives CASRIPGRGGELFF.

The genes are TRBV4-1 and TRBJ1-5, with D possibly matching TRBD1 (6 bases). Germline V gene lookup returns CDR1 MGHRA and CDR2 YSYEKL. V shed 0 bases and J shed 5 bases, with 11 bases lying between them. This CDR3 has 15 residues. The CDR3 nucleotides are TGCGCCAGCAGCCAAGATGCAGGGGAGTATCAGCCCCAGCATTTT. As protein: CASSQDAGEYQPQHF.

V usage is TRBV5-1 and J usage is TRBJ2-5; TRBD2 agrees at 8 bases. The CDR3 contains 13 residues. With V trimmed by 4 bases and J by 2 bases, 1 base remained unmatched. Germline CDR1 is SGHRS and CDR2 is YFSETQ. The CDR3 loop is CASSAGGQETQYF. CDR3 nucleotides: TGCGCCAGCAGCGCGGGGGGACAAGAGACCCAGTACTTC.

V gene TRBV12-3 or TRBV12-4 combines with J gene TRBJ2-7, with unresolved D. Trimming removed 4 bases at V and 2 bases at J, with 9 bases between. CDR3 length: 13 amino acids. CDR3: CASSSRRAYEQYF. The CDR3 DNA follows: TGTGCCAGCAGTTCCCGACGGGCCTACGAGCAGTACTTC.

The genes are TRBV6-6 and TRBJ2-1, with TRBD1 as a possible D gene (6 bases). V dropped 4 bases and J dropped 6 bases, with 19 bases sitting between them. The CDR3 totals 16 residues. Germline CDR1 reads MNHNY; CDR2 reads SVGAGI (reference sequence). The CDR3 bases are TGTGCCAGCAGTTGGGCGTCGCCAGACAGGTCCAATGAGCAGTTCTTC. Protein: CASSWASPDRSNEQFF.

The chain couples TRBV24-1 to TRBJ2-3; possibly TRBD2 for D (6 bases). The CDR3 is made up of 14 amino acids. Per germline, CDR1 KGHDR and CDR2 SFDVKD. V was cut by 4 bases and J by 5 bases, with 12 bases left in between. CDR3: CATSERGSRDTQYF. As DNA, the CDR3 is TGTGCCACCAGTGAACGGGGGAGCCGAGATACGCAGTATTTT.

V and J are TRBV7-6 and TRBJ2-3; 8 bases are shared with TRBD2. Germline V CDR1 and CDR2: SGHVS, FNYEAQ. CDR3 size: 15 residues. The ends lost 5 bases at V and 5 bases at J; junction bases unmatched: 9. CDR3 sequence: CASSVRGGAGDTQYF. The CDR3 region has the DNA TGTGCCAGCAGCGTCCGGGGGGGGGCCGGAGATACGCAGTATTTT.

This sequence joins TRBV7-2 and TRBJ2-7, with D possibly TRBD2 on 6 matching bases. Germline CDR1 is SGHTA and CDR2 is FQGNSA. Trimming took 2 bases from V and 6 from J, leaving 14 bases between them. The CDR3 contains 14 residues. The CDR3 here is CASSLLSSGGEQYF. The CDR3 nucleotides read TGTGCCAGCAGCTTATTAAGTAGCGGTGGCGAGCAGTACTTC.

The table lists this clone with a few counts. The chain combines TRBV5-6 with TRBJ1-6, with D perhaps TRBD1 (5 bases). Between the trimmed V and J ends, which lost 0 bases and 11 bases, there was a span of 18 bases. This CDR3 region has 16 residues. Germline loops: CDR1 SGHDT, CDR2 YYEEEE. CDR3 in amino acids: CASSLDAGSGFAPLHF. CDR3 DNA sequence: TGTGCCAGCAGCTTGGACGCAGGGTCCGGTTTTGCACCCCTCCACTTT.

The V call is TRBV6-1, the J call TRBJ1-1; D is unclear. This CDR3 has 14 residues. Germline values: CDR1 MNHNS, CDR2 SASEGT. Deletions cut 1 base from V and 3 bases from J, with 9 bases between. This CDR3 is CASSEDRGYTEAFF. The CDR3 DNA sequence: TGTGCCAGCAGTGAAGATCGGGGTTACACTGAAGCTTTCTTT.

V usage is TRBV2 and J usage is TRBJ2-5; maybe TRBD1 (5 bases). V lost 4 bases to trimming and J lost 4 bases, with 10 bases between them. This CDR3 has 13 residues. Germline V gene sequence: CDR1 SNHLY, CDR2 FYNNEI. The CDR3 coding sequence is TGTGCCAGCAGTGCCGACCAGGGAGAGACCCAGTACTTC. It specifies CASSADQGETQYF. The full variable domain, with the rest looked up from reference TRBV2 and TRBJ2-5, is EPEVTQTPSHQVTQMGQEVILRCVPISNHLYFYWYRQILGQKVEFLVSFYNNEISEKSEIFDDQFSVERPDGSNFTLKIRSTKLEDSAMYFCASSADQGETQYFGPGTRLLVL.